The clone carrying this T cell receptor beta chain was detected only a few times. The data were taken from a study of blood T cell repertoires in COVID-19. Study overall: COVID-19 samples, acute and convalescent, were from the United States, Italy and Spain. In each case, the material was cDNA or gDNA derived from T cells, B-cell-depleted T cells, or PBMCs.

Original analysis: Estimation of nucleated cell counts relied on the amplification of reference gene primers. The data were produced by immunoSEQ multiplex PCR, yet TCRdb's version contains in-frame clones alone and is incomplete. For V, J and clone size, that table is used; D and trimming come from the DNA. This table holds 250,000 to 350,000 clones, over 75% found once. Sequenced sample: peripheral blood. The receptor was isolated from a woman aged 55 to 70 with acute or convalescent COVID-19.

The CDR3: CASSPPGVGDTEAFF. The CDR3 coding sequence is TGTGCCAGCAGCCCCCCTGGGGTCGGGGACACTGAAGCTTTCTTT. The rearrangement joins TRBV2 to TRBJ1-1; no reliable D call. This CDR3 spans 15 amino acids. The germline V and J ends were trimmed by 6 bases and 3 bases, with 17 bases remaining between them. The germline V gene has CDR1 SNHLY and CDR2 FYNNEI.